Listed here are 3 T cell receptor beta chains from one sample, sequenced in a study of cytomegalovirus exposure and HLA in healthy donors. 13 Jbeta primers and 60 Vbeta primers were used for the PCR. The repertoire was sequenced with immunoSEQ multiplex PCR; TCRdb's copy has only in-frame clones and lacks some. Of approximately 110,000 clones in the sample, approximately 76% were seen once. Material for sequencing was PBMCs. Every receptor here comes from a man aged 35 to 55 in good health and CMV-seronegative.

The chain combines TRBV5-6 with TRBJ2-5; D remains unclear. Germline-derived CDR1 and CDR2 are SGHDT and YYEEEE. The CDR3 covers 13 residues. Trimming left V 1 base short and J 4 bases short, with 8 bases between. CDR3: CASSLILRETQYF. The CDR3 DNA sequence: TGTGCCAGCAGCTTGATCCTGCGAGAGACCCAGTACTTC.

This clone has only one observation. This chain links TRBV7-8 with TRBJ2-5; 7 bases agree with TRBD1. The CDR3 spans 13 residues. The germline gives CDR1 SGHVS, CDR2 FQNEAQ. Trimming cost V 2 bases and J 4 bases; bases outside gene matches: 1. For the CDR3, the DNA is TGTGCCAGCAGCTTACAGGGGGTAGAGACCCAGTACTTC. Amino acid sequence: CASSLQGVETQYF.

This rearrangement joins TRBV7-8 to TRBJ2-2, with 9 bases that match TRBD1. CDR1 is SGHVS and CDR2 is FQNEAQ in the germline V gene. The CDR3 runs 20 residues. Trimming at V came to 1 base and at J to 2 bases, leaving 14 bases not matched to a gene. The CDR3 protein is CASSLVAFSQGAVNTGELFF. The CDR3 region has the DNA TGTGCCAGCAGCTTAGTTGCGTTTTCACAGGGGGCCGTAAACACCGGGGAGCTGTTTTTT.